Presented here are 28 T cell receptor beta chains from one specimen sequenced in a study of blood T cell repertoires in COVID-19. Measured with immunoSEQ multiplex PCR; TCRdb has only the in-frame clones, and not every one. The data show approximately 220,000 clones, 86% seen once. Sequencing input: peripheral blood. These receptors were collected from a woman between 45 and 60 years old with acute or convalescent COVID-19.

In this sample, this clone turned up once. J is TRBJ2-5 and V is TRBV5-5, with 10 bases that match TRBD2. The CDR3 is 16 residues long. The germline V gene has CDR1 SGHKS and CDR2 YYEKEE (reference sequence). V gave up 0 bases and J gave up 5 bases; unmatched junction bases: 7. CDR3 in DNA: TGTGCCAGCAGCTTGGGGACAGCGGGGGGGTTGGAGACCCAGTACTTC. It yields the protein CASSLGTAGGLETQYF.

V gene TRBV29-1 combines with J gene TRBJ2-5, with 7 bases aligning to TRBD1. The CDR3 has 12 residues. V gave up 6 bases and J gave up 2 bases; unmatched junction bases: 3. In germline, CDR1 is SQVTM, CDR2 ANQGSEA. This chain's CDR3 is CSVVQGQETQYF. In nucleotides, the CDR3 is TGCAGCGTCGTACAGGGGCAAGAGACCCAGTACTTC.

The chain couples TRBV13 to TRBJ2-1; 14 nucleotides match TRBD2. Germline V lookup: CDR1 PRHDT, CDR2 FYEKMQ (reference sequence). V shed 5 bases and J 9 bases; nucleotides not matched to a gene: 9. The CDR3 has 16 residues. The CDR3 region is CASSIRLAGGPGEQFF. In DNA form, the CDR3 reads TGTGCCAGCAGCATCCGACTAGCGGGGGGGCCGGGTGAGCAGTTCTTC.

This clone was seen a single time. The chain joins TRBV6-4 to TRBJ2-6; TRBD1 aligns across 9 bases. The CDR3 is made up of 19 amino acids. CDR1 is MRHNA and CDR2 is SNTAGT in the germline V gene. The J segment lost 4 bases and the V segment lost 5 bases, leaving 15 bases of the junction unmatched. The CDR3, as DNA: TGTGCCAGCAGTCCATTCCCGGGACAGGGTAGCTTGGGGGCCAACGTCCTGACTTTC. Encoded protein: CASSPFPGQGSLGANVLTF.

The V call is TRBV7-9, the J call TRBJ2-1; a weak D match, TRBD2 (5 bases). V was trimmed by 2 bases and J by 8 bases, leaving 13 bases between them. This CDR3 contains 14 residues. Germline values: CDR1 SEHNR, CDR2 FQNEAQ (reference sequence). The CDR3 coding sequence is TGTGCCAGCAGCTTAACGGCTAGCAAAGATGAGCAGTTCTTC. Amino acid sequence: CASSLTASKDEQFF.

The CDR3 coding sequence is TGTGCCAGCAGTGAGAAGGGGTCTCCATCTAGCACAGATACGCAGTATTTT. This encodes CASSEKGSPSSTDTQYF. The J gene is TRBJ2-3, the V gene TRBV27; tentatively, D is TRBD1 (5 bases). CDR1 is MNHEY and CDR2 is SMNVEV in the germline V gene (reference sequence). The CDR3 has 17 residues. Trimming removed 5 bases at V and 0 bases at J, with 18 bases between.

The rearrangement links TRBV9 to TRBJ2-3, with TRBD2 identical over 10 bases. J gave up 1 base and V 4 bases, and 3 bases lay outside the gene matches. This CDR3 has 15 residues. Germline V gene lookup returns CDR1 SGDLS and CDR2 YYNGEE. The CDR3 bases are TGTGCCAGCAGCTTTGGACTAGCGGGCACAGATACGCAGTATTTT. It encodes CASSFGLAGTDTQYF.

The chain recombines TRBV7-9 with TRBJ1-5; weak D call: TRBD1 (5 bases). V was cut by 7 bases and J by 0 bases, with 10 bases left in between. The CDR3 is made up of 14 amino acids. The V gene's germline CDR1 is SEHNR and CDR2 FQNEAQ (reference sequence). CDR3: CASTTENSNQPQHF. DNA for the CDR3: TGTGCCAGCACGACAGAGAATAGCAATCAGCCCCAGCATTTT.

Only one count was recorded for this clone. This chain links TRBV6-5 with TRBJ2-2; no reliable D call. CDR3 size: 15 residues. V was clipped by 7 bases and J by 1 base, with 13 bases between them. Germline CDR1 and CDR2: MNHEY and SVGAGI. The DNA for the CDR3 is TGTGCCAGCACCTTTACCAGAGGGAACACCGGGGAGCTGTTTTTT. Amino acids: CASTFTRGNTGELFF.

This chain uses TRBV27 with TRBJ1-3; D gene uncertain. Looked up from germline, CDR1 is MNHEY and CDR2 is SMNVEV (reference sequence). Trimming removed 8 bases at V and 3 bases at J, with 11 bases between. The CDR3 has 13 amino acids. CDR3 residues: CASSRRSGNTIYF. The CDR3 DNA reads TGTGCCAGCTCCCGGAGAAGTGGAAACACCATATATTTT.

This clone was seen just once. The chain links TRBV9 to TRBJ2-7; 11 bases are a match to TRBD2. From germline, CDR1 is SGDLS and CDR2 YYNGEE. V gave up 7 bases and J gave up 3 bases; unmatched junction bases: 6. The CDR3 sequence is 14 residues long. The CDR3 loop is CASSSGRIDYEQYF. The CDR3 nucleotides read TGTGCCAGCTCTAGCGGGAGGATCGACTACGAGCAGTACTTC.

CDR3: CATRKEKSRSEQYF. CDR3 nucleotides: TGTGCCACCAGGAAGGAGAAATCTCGTAGCGAGCAGTACTTC. The gene calls are TRBV24-1 and TRBJ2-7; D unclear. The CDR3 spans 14 residues. The V end was cut by 7 bases, the J end by 6 bases, with 18 bases between. The V gene's germline CDR1 is KGHDR and CDR2 SFDVKD.

This sequence joins TRBV6-2 or TRBV6-3 and TRBJ2-3; no reliable D call. The CDR3 is made up of 15 amino acids. V was pared by 2 bases and J by 1 base, with 10 bases between. Germline CDR1 reads MNHEY; CDR2 reads SVGEGT. The CDR3 DNA is TGTGCCAGCAGTTACCCCAGGCAGGGCACAGATACGCAGTATTTT. As protein: CASSYPRQGTDTQYF.

This sequence joins TRBV3-1 (or the pseudogene TRBV3-2) and TRBJ1-6, with 7 bases lining up with TRBD1. Germline CDR1 reads LGHDT; CDR2 reads YNNKEL (reference sequence). V lost 0 bases and J lost 3; bases outside the gene matches: 8. The CDR3 spans 18 residues. As DNA, the CDR3 is TGTGCCAGCAGCCAAGATCCCAACCGACAGGGCTATAATTCACCCCTCCACTTT. Its protein product is CASSQDPNRQGYNSPLHF.

This chain connects TRBV25-1 to TRBJ2-3; TRBD1 matches 7 bases. CDR1 is MGHDK, CDR2 SYGVNS, per germline. The CDR3 covers 13 residues. V shed 6 bases and J 4 bases; nucleotides not matched to a gene: 4. The CDR3 region has the DNA TGTGCCAGCAGAAAACAGGGGTCAGATACGCAGTATTTT. Its protein is CASRKQGSDTQYF.

The chain links TRBV5-8 to TRBJ2-1, with 12 bases matching TRBD2. V trimming: 0 bases; J trimming: 4 bases; junction bases outside the gene matches: 2. This CDR3 is built from 16 residues. In germline, CDR1 is SGHTS, CDR2 YDEGEE. The DNA of the CDR3 is TGTGCCAGCAGCTTGGGGGGACTAGCGGGTTACAATGAGCAGTTCTTC. Translating gives CASSLGGLAGYNEQFF.

The chain links TRBV19 to TRBJ2-2, with D possibly matching TRBD1 (5 bases). Between the trimmed V and J ends, which lost 1 base and 3 bases, there was a span of 12 bases. The CDR3 contains 16 residues. Germline CDR1 reads LNHDA; CDR2 reads SQIVND (reference sequence). The CDR3 DNA is TGTGCCAGTAGTATAGGGCAGGGTACGGACACCGGGGAGCTGTTTTTT. Residues: CASSIGQGTDTGELFF.

Notes on this clone: This CDR3 is also generated by other DNA sequences in the sample. The V and J genes are TRBV11-2 and TRBJ2-7, with TRBD1 matching over 7 bases. Germline CDR1 SGHAT, CDR2 FQNNGV. After removal of 5 bases from V and 2 bases from J, the junction contained 3 bases not matched to a gene. This CDR3 has 13 residues. The CDR3 here is CASSPGTAYEQYF. The CDR3 nucleotides are TGTGCCAGCAGCCCGGGGACAGCCTACGAGCAGTACTTC.

The chain carries TRBV5-1 and TRBJ2-1; D is undetermined. Trimming took 0 bases from V and 0 from J, leaving 10 bases between them. Germline loops: CDR1 SGHRS, CDR2 YFSETQ. This CDR3 spans 16 amino acids. As DNA, the CDR3 is TGCGCCAGCAGCTTGGGGCTGTTCAGCTCCTACAATGAGCAGTTCTTC. Encoded protein: CASSLGLFSSYNEQFF.

V gene TRBV14 combines with J gene TRBJ2-7, with 8 bases identical to TRBD2. With 2 bases clipped from V and 2 bases from J, the junction kept 5 bases outside the gene matches. Looked up from germline, CDR1 is SGHDN and CDR2 is FVKESK. This CDR3 region has 15 residues. The CDR3 bases are TGTGCCAGCAGCCAATTGAGCGGGAGTACCTACGAGCAGTACTTC. Its protein product is CASSQLSGSTYEQYF.

The chain is built from TRBV6-5 and TRBJ2-7, with a tentative D call TRBD1 (5 bases). Germline CDR1 MNHEY, CDR2 SVGAGI. V was clipped by 5 bases and J by 3 bases, with 14 bases between them. This CDR3 comprises 14 residues. The CDR3 loop is CASSPAGHNYEQYF. CDR3 bases: TGTGCCAGCAGTCCCGCTGGACATAACTACGAGCAGTACTTC.

The genes are TRBV10-1 and TRBJ2-1; 10 bases agree with TRBD2. CDR3 length: 15 residues. V lost 3 bases to trimming and J lost 10 bases; unmatched junction nucleotides: 9. Germline V gene sequence: CDR1 WNHNN, CDR2 SYGVQD (reference sequence). DNA of the CDR3: TGCGCCAGCAGTGACGGGACTAGCGCGAGAGGGGAGCAGTTCTTC. Translating gives CASSDGTSARGEQFF.

The rearrangement links TRBV6-5 to TRBJ1-2, with a weak D call TRBD1 (5 bases). Trimming left V 2 bases short and J 7 bases short, with 11 bases between. Germline CDR1 reads MNHEY; CDR2 reads SVGAGI. This CDR3 has 13 amino acids. CDR3 sequence: CASSYTPGVGYTF. CDR3 nucleotides: TGTGCCAGCAGTTACACCCCGGGGGTTGGCTACACCTTC.

V is TRBV18 and J is TRBJ2-5, with TRBD1 as a possible D gene (5 bases). V was trimmed by 3 bases and J by 9 bases, leaving 11 bases between them. Germline V lookup: CDR1 KGHSH, CDR2 LQKENI. This CDR3 comprises 12 residues. Here the CDR3 reads CASSPQEGAQYF. In DNA, the CDR3 is TGTGCCAGCTCACCGCAAGAAGGGGCCCAGTACTTC. The whole variable domain, filled in from reference TRBV18 and TRBJ2-5, reads NAGVMQNPRHLVRRRGQEARLRCSPMKGHSHVYWYRQLPEEGLKFMVYLQKENIIDESGMPKERFSAEFPKEGPSILRIQQVVRGDSAAYFCASSPQEGAQYFGPGTRLLVL.

This chain connects TRBV12-3 or TRBV12-4 to TRBJ2-2, with unresolved D. The V gene lost 3 bases and the J gene lost 6 bases, with 5 bases spanning the gap. The CDR3 covers 12 residues. CDR3 DNA: TGTGCCAGCAGTTTTGGGCCCGGGGAGCTGTTTTTT. Translating gives CASSFGPGELFF.

CDR3: CASSQDATGGNQPQHF. The DNA of the CDR3 is TGCGCCAGCAGCCAAGACGCGACAGGGGGCAATCAGCCCCAGCATTTT. The chain has TRBV4-1 and TRBJ1-5; TRBD1 matches at 8 bases. After removal of 0 bases from V and 2 bases from J, the junction contained 3 bases not matched to a gene. This CDR3 contains 16 residues. Germline V gene lookup returns CDR1 MGHRA and CDR2 YSYEKL.

This CDR3 is CASRSWGVGGYTF. The CDR3 DNA follows: TGTGCCAGCAGGAGCTGGGGGGTGGGTGGCTACACCTTC. The gene calls are TRBV6-5 and TRBJ1-2; possible D gene TRBD1, 5 bases. V dropped 6 bases and J dropped 7 bases, with 15 bases sitting between them. CDR1 is MNHEY, CDR2 SVGAGI, per germline. The CDR3 length is 13 residues.

This chain connects TRBV5-5 to TRBJ1-5; D unclear. There are 12 residues in the CDR3. Trimming removed 4 bases from V and 4 bases from J, with 6 bases in between. The V gene's germline CDR1 is SGHKS and CDR2 YYEKEE (reference sequence). The CDR3 coding sequence is TGTGCCAGCAGCCGAGCAAATCAGCCCCAGCATTTT. As protein: CASSRANQPQHF.